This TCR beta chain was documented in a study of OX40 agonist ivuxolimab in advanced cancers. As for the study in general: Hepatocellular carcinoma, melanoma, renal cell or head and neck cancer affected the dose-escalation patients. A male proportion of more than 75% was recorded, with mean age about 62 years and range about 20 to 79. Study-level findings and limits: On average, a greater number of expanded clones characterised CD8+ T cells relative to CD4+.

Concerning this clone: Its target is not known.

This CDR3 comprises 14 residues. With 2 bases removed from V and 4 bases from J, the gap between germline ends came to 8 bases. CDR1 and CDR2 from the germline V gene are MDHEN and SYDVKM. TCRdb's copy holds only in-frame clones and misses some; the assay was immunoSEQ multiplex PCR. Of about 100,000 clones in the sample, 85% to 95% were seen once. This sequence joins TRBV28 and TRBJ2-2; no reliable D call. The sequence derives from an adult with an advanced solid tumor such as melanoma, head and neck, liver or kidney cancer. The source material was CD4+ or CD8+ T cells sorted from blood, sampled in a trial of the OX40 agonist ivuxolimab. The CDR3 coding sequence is TGTGCCAGCAGTTTAATTTCTTCCACCGGGGAGCTGTTTTTT. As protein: CASSLISSTGELFF.